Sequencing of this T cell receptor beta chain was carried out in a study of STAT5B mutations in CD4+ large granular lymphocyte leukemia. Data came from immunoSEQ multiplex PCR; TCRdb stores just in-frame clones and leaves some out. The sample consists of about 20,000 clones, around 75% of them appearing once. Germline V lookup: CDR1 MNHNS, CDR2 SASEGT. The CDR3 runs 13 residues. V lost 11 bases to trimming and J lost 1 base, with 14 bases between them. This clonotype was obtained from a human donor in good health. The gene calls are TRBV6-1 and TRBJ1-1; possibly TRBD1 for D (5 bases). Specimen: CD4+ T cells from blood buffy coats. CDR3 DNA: TGTGCCTTGGGGGGTGGAACGAACACTGAAGCTTTCTTT. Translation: CALGGGTNTEAFF.